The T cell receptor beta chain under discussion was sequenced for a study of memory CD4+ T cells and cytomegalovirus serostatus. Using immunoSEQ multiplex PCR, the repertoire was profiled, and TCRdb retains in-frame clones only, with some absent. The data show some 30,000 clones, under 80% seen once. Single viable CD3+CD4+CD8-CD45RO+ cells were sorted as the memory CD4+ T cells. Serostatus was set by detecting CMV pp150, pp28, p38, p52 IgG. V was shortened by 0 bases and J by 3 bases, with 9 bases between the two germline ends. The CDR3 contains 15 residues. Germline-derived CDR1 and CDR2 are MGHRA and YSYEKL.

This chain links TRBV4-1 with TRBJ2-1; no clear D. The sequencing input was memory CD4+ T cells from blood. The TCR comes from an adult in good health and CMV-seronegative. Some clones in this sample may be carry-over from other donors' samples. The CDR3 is CASSQDPGNYNEQFF. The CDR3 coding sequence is TGCGCCAGCAGCCAAGATCCCGGCAACTACAATGAGCAGTTCTTC.